In this sample, the clone carrying this TCR beta chain turned up a few times. Its target is not known. The data were taken from a study of T cells after yellow fever vaccination. Study at large: Fractions of limited cellularity were prepared by means of SMART-Seq v4 Ultra Low Input.

Whole-study findings and limits: Highly abundant clonotypes carried over from the bulk population could end up in FACS-sorted repertoires as contaminants. The study re-detected most primary-vaccination clones after the booster (96% CD4, roughly 88% CD8).

5'RACE template switching generated TCR cDNA, adding a universal primer site and UMIs. TCRdb analysed the 5' RACE reads with MiXCR anew, one entry per CDR3 protein. Among roughly 500,000 distinct CDR3 sequences listed, approximately 21% were seen once. Per germline, CDR1 SGHKS and CDR2 YYEKEE (reference sequence). Trimming pared 0 bases from V and 5 bases from J, leaving 11 bases between. The length of the CDR3 is 14 residues. The sequenced sample was PBMCs, obtained 15 days after the yellow fever booster vaccination. The chain recombines TRBV5-5 with TRBJ1-2; D may be TRBD1 (6 bases). The receptor was derived from a man younger than 40 who received the YFV17D yellow fever vaccine. CDR3 nucleotide sequence: TGTGCCAGCAGCTTGGACACAGGGTGGTATGGCTACACCTTC. It is translated as CASSLDTGWYGYTF. The complete variable domain, with remaining parts taken from reference TRBV5-5 and TRBJ1-2, reads DAGVTQSPTHLIKTRGQQVTLRCSPISGHKSVSWYQQVLGQGPQFIFQYYEKEERGRGNFPDRFSARQFPNYSSELNVNALLLGDSALYLCASSLDTGWYGYTFGSGTRLTVV.